Following are 28 T cell receptor beta chains from one sample sequenced in a study of long-term antiretroviral therapy in people with HIV. It was version v3.0 of the immunoSEQ assay that was run at survey level. Measured with immunoSEQ multiplex PCR; TCRdb has only the in-frame clones, and not every one. The sample carries about 23,000 clones, roughly four fifths recorded once. The sample was unsorted PBMCs, taken 0.4 years after starting antiretroviral therapy. Every receptor here comes from a man in his forties or fifties with HIV.

This chain connects TRBV4-1 to TRBJ1-6; a weak D match, TRBD1 (5 bases). The CDR3 is made up of 13 amino acids. V was clipped by 0 bases and J by 9 bases, with 6 bases between them. Looked up from germline, CDR1 is MGHRA and CDR2 is YSYEKL. CDR3 loop: CASSQDGASPLHF. The CDR3 DNA reads as TGCGCCAGCAGCCAAGACGGGGCTTCACCCCTCCACTTT.

The gene calls are TRBV5-4 and TRBJ1-1; 8 bases line up with TRBD1. Trimming removed 3 bases from V and 5 bases from J; junction bases left unmatched: 6. This CDR3 comprises 14 residues. CDR1 and CDR2 from the germline V gene are SGHNT and YYREEE (reference sequence). The CDR3 sequence is CASSSRTGWTEAFF. As DNA, the CDR3 is TGTGCCAGCAGCTCTAGGACAGGGTGGACTGAAGCTTTCTTT.

This clone has a single count. The rearrangement uses TRBV6-1 and TRBJ1-1, with TRBD1 matching over 8 bases. Germline V lookup: CDR1 MNHNS, CDR2 SASEGT. After removal of 4 bases from V and 3 bases from J, the junction contained 4 bases not matched to a gene. The CDR3 is 14 amino acids. The CDR3 here is CASSATGGDTEAFF. The CDR3 region has the DNA TGTGCCAGCAGTGCTACAGGGGGGGACACTGAAGCTTTCTTT.

The rearrangement joins TRBV18 to TRBJ1-5, with 9 bases identical to TRBD1. This CDR3 is built from 14 residues. Germline trimming cut 6 bases from V and 7 bases from J; bases unmatched to any gene: 7. Per germline, CDR1 KGHSH and CDR2 LQKENI. The CDR3 reads CASSASGQGQPQHF. CDR3 DNA sequence: TGTGCCAGCTCCGCATCAGGACAGGGGCAGCCCCAGCATTTT.

J is TRBJ1-2 and V is TRBV4-3; D remains unclear. This CDR3 spans 15 amino acids. Germline assignment: CDR1 LGHNA and CDR2 YSLEER. Trimming cost V 0 bases and J 4 bases, with 12 bases left between them. DNA for the CDR3: TGCGCCAGCAGCCAAGATTTCCCTTCCGCCTATGGCTACACCTTC. Amino acid sequence: CASSQDFPSAYGYTF.

V usage is TRBV7-6 and J usage is TRBJ2-1, with D possibly matching TRBD1 (6 bases). The CDR3 contains 14 residues. The V gene lost 6 bases and the J gene lost 7 bases, with 16 bases spanning the gap. Germline V CDR1 and CDR2: SGHVS, FNYEAQ. CDR3 in amino acids: CASSYNTGRNEQFF. Written as DNA, the CDR3 is TGTGCCAGCAGTTACAATACAGGGCGGAATGAGCAGTTCTTC. The full variable domain, in which reference TRBV7-6 and TRBJ2-1 provide the parts outside the CDR3, is GAGVSQSPRYKVTKRGQDVALRCDPISGHVSLYWYRQALGQGPEFLTYFNYEAQQDKSGLPNDRFSAERPEGSISTLTIQRTEQRDSAMYRCASSYNTGRNEQFFGPGTRLTVL.

CDR3 loop: CASSTNRAGNEQYF. The CDR3 DNA reads TGTGCCAGCAGCACCAACAGGGCAGGAAACGAGCAGTACTTC. The J gene is TRBJ2-7, the V gene TRBV11-2, with D possibly matching TRBD1 (6 bases). From germline, CDR1 is SGHAT and CDR2 FQNNGV. The CDR3 length is 14 residues. The ends were cut back, 5 bases at V and 5 bases at J, with 16 bases in the middle.

CDR3 coding DNA: TGCAGCGTTGAAGTTAGGACGGTTAGTGGAAACACCATATATTTT. It specifies CSVEVRTVSGNTIYF. The chain links TRBV29-1 to TRBJ1-3; D ambiguous. V lost 1 base, J lost 3 bases, and 13 bases lay in between. This CDR3 contains 15 residues. The germline gives CDR1 SQVTM, CDR2 ANQGSEA.

This chain uses TRBV28 with TRBJ2-7; D is undetermined. This CDR3 has 12 amino acids. Trimming stripped 5 bases from V and 2 bases from J, with 7 bases between. Germline-derived CDR1 and CDR2 are MDHEN and SYDVKM. CDR3 bases: TGTGCCAGCAGTATCCGCCCCTACGAGCAGTACTTC. Protein: CASSIRPYEQYF.

The V call is TRBV7-2, the J call TRBJ1-2; D remains unclear. V dropped 4 bases and J dropped 4 bases, with 22 bases sitting between them. CDR3 length: 17 amino acids. Germline V CDR1 and CDR2: SGHTA, FQGNSA. The CDR3 sequence is CASSSLSARGSSYGYTF. For the CDR3, the DNA is TGTGCCAGCAGCTCCCTTAGCGCCCGCGGCAGTTCCTATGGCTACACCTTC.

The genes are TRBV6-5 and TRBJ1-6; 10 nucleotides agree with TRBD1. With 2 bases clipped from V and 14 bases from J, the junction kept 6 bases outside the gene matches. Germline V CDR1 and CDR2: MNHEY, SVGAGI. CDR3 length equals 14 residues. The CDR3 DNA is TGTGCCAGCAGTTACGACCGGGACAGGGGCACCCTCCACTTT. Amino acids: CASSYDRDRGTLHF.

This clone is deemed medium-sized (0.01 to 0.1%). V gene TRBV7-6 combines with J gene TRBJ1-2; D is ambiguous. The CDR3 contains 14 residues. With 5 bases removed from V and 2 bases from J, the gap between germline ends came to 12 bases. Germline V CDR1 and CDR2: SGHVS, FNYEAQ. The CDR3 is CASSPSPRNYGYTF. CDR3 nucleotides: TGTGCCAGCAGCCCATCTCCGAGAAACTATGGCTACACCTTC.

The chain links TRBV2 to TRBJ2-7; tentative D call: TRBD1 (5 bases). The CDR3 extends over 12 amino acids. Trimming cost V 4 bases and J 9 bases, with 13 bases left between them. The V gene's germline CDR1 is SNHLY and CDR2 FYNNEI. In DNA form, the CDR3 reads TGTGCCAGCAGTGTACAGGAGAAGGGGCAGTACTTC. This sequence encodes CASSVQEKGQYF.

V is TRBV5-4 and J is TRBJ2-3; 13 nucleotides line up with TRBD2. This CDR3 is built from 14 residues. V dropped 4 bases and J dropped 14; count of bases not matched to a gene: 10. CDR1 and CDR2 (germline): SGHNT, YYREEE (reference sequence). The CDR3 sequence is CASSRRTSGGLAYF. The CDR3 DNA follows: TGTGCCAGCAGCCGCCGGACTAGCGGGGGCCTGGCGTATTTT.

The chain joins TRBV15 to TRBJ1-2; 10 nucleotides align to TRBD1. V lost 1 base to trimming and J lost 8 bases; unmatched junction nucleotides: 13. CDR1 and CDR2 (germline): LNHNV, YYDKDF (reference sequence). CDR3 length: 17 residues. CDR3 in DNA: TGTGCCACCAGCAGAGGGGGGACAGGGGTTATGCGGGCCGGCTACACCTTC. This sequence encodes CATSRGGTGVMRAGYTF.

V is TRBV11-2 and J is TRBJ2-6; D uncertain. The germline V and J ends were trimmed by 6 bases and 1 base, with 4 bases remaining between them. The CDR3 is made up of 13 amino acids. Germline lookup yields CDR1 SGHAT and CDR2 FQNNGV. CDR3 nucleotide sequence: TGTGCCAGCAGGGGGTCTGGGGCCAACGTCCTGACTTTC. It yields the protein CASRGSGANVLTF.

This chain uses TRBV21-1 with TRBJ2-1; the D call of TRBD2 is as the table states it, not checked on the DNA. TRBV21-1 is deemed a pseudogene. CDR3 size: 13 residues. CDR3 DNA sequence: TGTGCCAGCAGCAAAAGGAGGACGGCTGAGCAGTTCTTC. Its translation is CASSKRRTAEQFF.

The chain couples TRBV4-2 to TRBJ1-1, with 7 bases matching TRBD1. V was clipped by 3 bases and J by 5 bases; unmatched bases: 3. The V gene's germline CDR1 is LGHNA and CDR2 YNFKEQ. This CDR3 is built from 13 residues. As DNA, the CDR3 is TGTGCCAGCAGCCAGGCGACAGGGACTGAAGCTTTCTTT. Residues: CASSQATGTEAFF.

This sequence joins TRBV4-1 and TRBJ1-1; D unresolved. There are 14 residues in the CDR3. V lost 1 base and J lost 3, with 9 bases in between. Germline V gene data show CDR1 as MGHRA and CDR2 as YSYEKL. The CDR3, as DNA: TGCGCCAGCAGCCAAGGACGGATGGACACTGAAGCTTTCTTT. Its protein is CASSQGRMDTEAFF.

This chain connects TRBV18 to TRBJ1-5, with D unclear. Germline V CDR1 and CDR2: KGHSH, LQKENI. The germline V and J ends were trimmed by 3 bases and 3 bases, with 6 bases remaining between them. There are 13 residues in the CDR3. CDR3 nucleotides: TGTGCCAGCTCACCGCTCATCAATCAGCCCCAGCATTTT. Its translation: CASSPLINQPQHF.

The V call is TRBV9, the J call TRBJ2-1; weak D call: TRBD1 (6 bases). The CDR3 consists of 16 residues. Germline V lookup: CDR1 SGDLS, CDR2 YYNGEE. V gave up 3 bases and J gave up 6 bases, with 19 bases separating them. Here the CDR3 DNA reads TGTGCCAGCAGCGCGACCTACAGGGTATCAAGCAATGAGCAGTTCTTC. This sequence encodes CASSATYRVSSNEQFF. Filled out from reference TRBV9 and TRBJ2-1, the complete variable domain reads DSGVTQTPKHLITATGQRVTLRCSPRSGDLSVYWYQQSLDQGLQFLIQYYNGEERAKGNILERFSAQQFPDLHSELNLSSLELGDSALYFCASSATYRVSSNEQFFGPGTRLTVL.

This clone was detected only a few times. V gene TRBV28 combines with J gene TRBJ1-2; D is undetermined. Germline V gene lookup returns CDR1 MDHEN and CDR2 SYDVKM. With 7 bases removed from V and 4 bases from J, the gap between germline ends came to 19 bases. The CDR3 contains 15 residues. CDR3 amino acids: CASTPGTSGSYGYTF. The CDR3 DNA reads as TGTGCCAGCACCCCCGGCACCAGCGGATCCTATGGCTACACCTTC.

The rearrangement joins TRBV2 to TRBJ1-2; D uncertain. V dropped 6 bases and J dropped 7 bases, with 15 bases sitting between them. In germline, CDR1 is SNHLY, CDR2 FYNNEI. This CDR3 comprises 13 residues. Here the CDR3 reads CASSTFSRGGYTF. Here the CDR3 DNA reads TGTGCCAGCAGCACCTTCTCTCGGGGTGGCTACACCTTC.

The chain carries TRBV25-1 and TRBJ2-2, with 9 bases lining up with TRBD2. With 4 bases clipped from V and 3 bases from J, the junction kept 3 bases outside the gene matches. Looked up from germline, CDR1 is MGHDK and CDR2 is SYGVNS. The CDR3 is 15 amino acids. Written as DNA, the CDR3 is TGTGCCAGCAGTGCAGCGGGGGGTGACACCGGGGAGCTGTTTTTT. Its protein product is CASSAAGGDTGELFF.

The CDR3: CASSLQGRWGYTF. CDR3 coding DNA: TGTGCCAGCAGCCTCCAAGGGAGGTGGGGCTACACCTTC. The chain joins TRBV9 to TRBJ1-2, with D uncertain. Trimming stripped 4 bases from V and 8 bases from J, with 15 bases between. Germline-derived CDR1 and CDR2 are SGDLS and YYNGEE. The CDR3 has 13 residues.

The chain links TRBV5-1 to TRBJ2-2; 9 bases are shared with TRBD2. V shed 5 bases, J shed 7 bases, and the junction held 9 bases outside the gene matches. The CDR3 runs 15 residues. The germline V gene has CDR1 SGHRS and CDR2 YFSETQ. CDR3 amino acids: CASSAPSGESGELFF. For the CDR3, the DNA is TGCGCCAGCAGTGCTCCTAGCGGGGAGAGCGGGGAGCTGTTTTTT. The full variable domain, rest sourced from reference TRBV5-1 and TRBJ2-2, is KAGVTQTPRYLIKTRGQQVTLSCSPISGHRSVSWYQQTPGQGLQFLFEYFSETQRNKGNFPGRFSGRQFSNSRSEMNVSTLELGDSALYLCASSAPSGESGELFFGEGSRLTVL.

This clone has more than one count but fewer than ten. Other DNA sequences in this specimen translate into the identical CDR3. The rearrangement links TRBV2 to TRBJ1-5; D remains unclear. V was shortened by 4 bases and J by 4 bases, with 11 bases between the two germline ends. CDR3 length: 14 amino acids. The germline V gene has CDR1 SNHLY and CDR2 FYNNEI. CDR3 region: CASSGTGGNQPQHF. The CDR3 coding sequence is TGTGCCAGCAGTGGGACTGGAGGGAATCAGCCCCAGCATTTT.

The CDR3 protein is CASSSASGDSNEQFF. The CDR3 region has the DNA TGTGCCAGCAGCTCCGCTAGCGGGGATTCCAATGAGCAGTTCTTC. V gene TRBV7-3 combines with J gene TRBJ2-1, with 9 bases lining up with TRBD2. CDR1 and CDR2 (germline): SGHTA, FQGTGA. Trimming at V came to 4 bases and at J to 6 bases, leaving 7 bases not matched to a gene. CDR3 size: 15 residues. Variable domain in full (rest from reference TRBV7-3 and TRBJ2-1): GAGVSQTPSNKVTEKGKYVELRCDPISGHTALYWYRQSLGQGPEFLIYFQGTGAADDSGLPNDRFFAVRPEGSVSTLKIQRTERGDSAVYLCASSSASGDSNEQFFGPGTRLTVL.